Listed here are 23 T cell receptor beta chains from one sample, sequenced in a study of blood T cell repertoires in COVID-19. The method was immunoSEQ multiplex PCR; TCRdb's version includes in-frame clones alone and lacks a portion of them. The sample shows under 200,000 clones, around four fifths of them seen only once. Sequenced material: peripheral blood. Every receptor here comes from a man aged 40-50 years who had recovered from COVID-19.

This clone was counted only a few times. The V gene is TRBV6-1, the J gene TRBJ2-1; D call uncertain. Germline CDR1 and CDR2: MNHNS and SASEGT. V was clipped by 3 bases and J by 0 bases, with 6 bases between them. CDR3 length equals 14 residues. CDR3 DNA sequence: TGTGCCAGCAGTGACATGAGCTCCTACAATGAGCAGTTCTTC. Translation: CASSDMSSYNEQFF.

The chain uses TRBV4-3 and TRBJ1-1; 7 bases line up with TRBD1. V lost 8 bases and J lost 5; bases outside the gene matches: 8. Germline loops: CDR1 LGHNA, CDR2 YSLEER. The CDR3 has 13 residues. CDR3 sequence reads: CASRRGRGTEAFF. The CDR3 DNA reads TGCGCCAGCCGGAGGGGGCGCGGTACTGAAGCTTTCTTT.

This chain connects TRBV7-2 to TRBJ2-7, with D perhaps matching TRBD2 (5 bases). Germline CDR1 and CDR2: SGHTA and FQGNSA. V shed 7 bases and J shed 7 bases, with 20 bases lying between them. The CDR3 has 14 residues. This CDR3 is CASTSLRAVGEQYF. The CDR3 DNA follows: TGTGCCAGCACATCGCTGCGGGCGGTTGGGGAGCAGTACTTC.

This sequence joins TRBV29-1 and TRBJ2-7, with TRBD1 identical over 7 bases. Germline trimming cut 6 bases from V and 5 bases from J; bases unmatched to any gene: 7. Germline-derived CDR1 and CDR2 are SQVTM and ANQGSEA. CDR3 length: 12 amino acids. CDR3 DNA: TGCAGCGTGAAGGACAGGCTGCACGAGCAGTACTTC. Its protein is CSVKDRLHEQYF.

The table lists this clone with a count of one. The chain carries TRBV27 and TRBJ1-5, with 9 bases identical to TRBD1. Germline CDR1 is MNHEY and CDR2 is SMNVEV (reference sequence). The CDR3 totals 15 residues. Trimming at V came to 6 bases and at J to 10 bases, leaving 13 bases not matched to a gene. The CDR3 bases are TGTGCCAGCAGCCTGCGGCCCGGGACAGGGCTACCCCAGCATTTT. Its translation is CASSLRPGTGLPQHF.

The V and J genes are TRBV3-1 (or the pseudogene TRBV3-2) and TRBJ1-2; D perhaps matches TRBD1 (6 bases). V dropped 1 base and J dropped 4 bases, with 13 bases sitting between them. This CDR3 comprises 15 residues. Germline loops: CDR1 LGHDT, CDR2 YNNKEL (reference sequence). The CDR3 sequence is CASSQVITGIYGYTF. DNA for the CDR3: TGTGCCAGCAGCCAAGTTATAACAGGGATCTATGGCTACACCTTC.

The chain links TRBV11-3 to TRBJ2-7; weak D call: TRBD1 (5 bases). The CDR3 sequence is 12 residues long. The V gene lost 5 bases and the J gene lost 3 bases, with 8 bases spanning the gap. Per germline, CDR1 SGHNT and CDR2 YENEEA. CDR3 region: CASSPQGYEQYF. In nucleotides, the CDR3 is TGTGCCAGCAGCCCCCAGGGCTACGAGCAGTACTTC.

The gene calls are TRBV18 and TRBJ1-6, with D perhaps matching TRBD1 (5 bases). Germline CDR1 and CDR2: KGHSH and LQKENI. V was trimmed by 3 bases and J by 8 bases, leaving 11 bases between them. This CDR3 is 14 amino acids long. The DNA for the CDR3 is TGTGCCAGCTCACCGGCCAGGGAGGATTCACCCCTCCACTTT. Its protein product is CASSPAREDSPLHF. Using reference TRBV18 and TRBJ1-6 for the parts outside the CDR3, the full variable domain is NAGVMQNPRHLVRRRGQEARLRCSPMKGHSHVYWYRQLPEEGLKFMVYLQKENIIDESGMPKERFSAEFPKEGPSILRIQQVVRGDSAAYFCASSPAREDSPLHFGNGTRLTVT.

V usage is TRBV19 and J usage is TRBJ2-5; perhaps TRBD1 as D (5 bases). V lost 1 base and J 4 bases, leaving 7 bases between the germline ends. The CDR3 is 13 residues long. In germline, CDR1 is LNHDA, CDR2 SQIVND (reference sequence). The CDR3 is CASSIGGGETQYF. CDR3 sequence (DNA): TGTGCCAGTAGTATAGGGGGCGGAGAGACCCAGTACTTC.

The chain recombines TRBV19 with TRBJ2-5; TRBD2 matches at 8 bases. V dropped 9 bases and J dropped 4; count of bases not matched to a gene: 13. Germline assignment: CDR1 LNHDA and CDR2 SQIVND (reference sequence). This CDR3 spans 15 amino acids. The DNA of the CDR3 is TGTGCCAGCGCACAGGGTAGCGGGACCGGAGAGACCCAGTACTTC. Translation gives CASAQGSGTGETQYF.

The CDR3: CASSRTGDSGNTIYF. The CDR3, as DNA: TGCGCCAGCAGCAGGACAGGGGACTCTGGAAACACCATATATTTT. The genes are TRBV5-1 and TRBJ1-3, with TRBD1 matching 9 bases. Germline CDR1 and CDR2: SGHRS and YFSETQ. This CDR3 comprises 15 residues. V dropped 4 bases and J dropped 0; count of bases not matched to a gene: 2.

The chain is built from TRBV28 and TRBJ1-6; possible D gene TRBD1, 6 bases. Germline CDR1 is MDHEN and CDR2 is SYDVKM. Trimming pared 5 bases from V and 7 bases from J, leaving 24 bases between. The CDR3 has 18 amino acids. The CDR3, as DNA: TGTGCCAGCAGTCGAGGGGGTTTGAGTTGGTCCAGGAATTCACCCCTCCACTTT. Its translation is CASSRGGLSWSRNSPLHF.

V is TRBV9 and J is TRBJ1-2, with 8 bases lining up with TRBD1. CDR1 SGDLS and CDR2 YYNGEE come from the germline V gene. This CDR3 region has 15 residues. Trimming took 3 bases from V and 5 from J; bases not matched to a gene: 9. CDR3 loop: CASSGTGDRIYGYTF. CDR3 nucleotide sequence: TGTGCCAGCAGCGGGACCGGGGACAGGATTTATGGCTACACCTTC.

In this sample, this clone turned up once. The V gene is TRBV9, the J gene TRBJ2-3; TRBD2 matches at 7 bases. V trimming: 3 bases; J trimming: 0 bases; junction bases outside the gene matches: 10. CDR1 is SGDLS, CDR2 YYNGEE, per germline. CDR3 length: 17 amino acids. CDR3 in DNA: TGTGCCAGCAGCGAGGGCCCGGGGGGACCTAGCACAGATACGCAGTATTTT. This encodes CASSEGPGGPSTDTQYF.

The chain combines TRBV9 with TRBJ2-3; possible D gene TRBD2, 5 bases. CDR1 SGDLS and CDR2 YYNGEE come from the germline V gene. V dropped 0 bases and J dropped 8 bases, with 7 bases sitting between them. This CDR3 region has 12 residues. CDR3 amino acids: CASSVDGGTQYF. In DNA form, the CDR3 reads TGTGCCAGCAGCGTAGACGGAGGTACGCAGTATTTT.

V is TRBV6-2 or TRBV6-3 and J is TRBJ1-2; D is unclear. CDR1 is MNHEY and CDR2 is SVGEGT in the germline V gene. Trimming left V 4 bases short and J 2 bases short, with 8 bases between. This CDR3 is built from 13 residues. The CDR3 DNA follows: TGTGCCAGCAGTTCAGTGCTGAACTATGGCTACACCTTC. As protein: CASSSVLNYGYTF.

The CDR3: CAAAVQFNQPQHF. The CDR3 DNA follows: TGTGCGGCCGCGGTGCAGTTCAATCAGCCCCAGCATTTT. The rearrangement joins TRBV10-3 to TRBJ1-5; D ambiguous. The CDR3 is 13 amino acids. Germline CDR1 is ENHRY and CDR2 is SYGVKD.

This clone was seen only a few times. This rearrangement joins TRBV29-1 to TRBJ1-1; D not certain. CDR1 is SQVTM, CDR2 ANQGSEA, per germline. The CDR3 length is 11 residues. Trimming left V 7 bases short and J 1 base short, with 7 bases between. CDR3 sequence reads: CSGGPNTEAFF. In nucleotides, the CDR3 is TGCAGCGGAGGTCCGAACACTGAAGCTTTCTTT.

This clone was recorded only once. The chain couples TRBV4-2 to TRBJ2-1, with D perhaps TRBD2 (6 bases). V gave up 1 base and J gave up 4 bases, with 11 bases separating them. This CDR3 has 15 amino acids. Germline lookup yields CDR1 LGHNA and CDR2 YNFKEQ. Here the CDR3 reads CASSQGSGPYNEQFF. CDR3 coding DNA: TGTGCCAGCAGCCAAGGGAGCGGGCCTTACAATGAGCAGTTCTTC.

The chain recombines TRBV7-9 with TRBJ1-1; the D gene is possibly TRBD1 (5 bases). Looked up from germline, CDR1 is SEHNR and CDR2 is FQNEAQ (reference sequence). The ends were cut back, 2 bases at V and 8 bases at J, with 18 bases in the middle. The CDR3 consists of 15 residues. The CDR3 DNA reads as TGTGCCAGCAGCTTACCGGTCGCGGTAAGGGGAGAAGCTTTCTTT. Encoded protein: CASSLPVAVRGEAFF.

This rearrangement joins TRBV6-4 to TRBJ2-1; 8 nucleotides line up with TRBD2. The CDR3 sequence is 15 residues long. CDR1 is MRHNA and CDR2 is SNTAGT in the germline V gene. V lost 1 base, J lost 8 bases, and 7 bases stayed unmatched. In DNA form, the CDR3 reads TGTGCCAGCAGTGACTTTCCGGGACTAGTCTATGAGCAGTTCTTC. It specifies CASSDFPGLVYEQFF.

The V call is TRBV27, the J call TRBJ2-7, with D possibly matching TRBD1 (5 bases). In germline, CDR1 is MNHEY, CDR2 SMNVEV (reference sequence). This CDR3 is built from 12 residues. V was shortened by 5 bases and J by 5 bases, with 10 bases between the two germline ends. CDR3 nucleotides: TGTGCCAGCAGTCCGCTAGGGGACGAGCAGTACTTC. Translated, it gives CASSPLGDEQYF.

The chain links TRBV29-1 to TRBJ2-6, with 8 nucleotides matching TRBD1. The CDR3 is 16 residues long. Trimming cost V 3 bases and J 0 bases; bases outside gene matches: 4. Germline CDR1 and CDR2: SQVTM and ANQGSEA. CDR3 sequence: CSVEDRVDSGANVLTF. CDR3 DNA: TGCAGCGTTGAGGACAGGGTCGACTCTGGGGCCAACGTCCTGACTTTC. Full variable domain (outside the CDR3, taken from reference TRBV29-1 and TRBJ2-6): SAVISQKPSRDICQRGTSLTIQCQVDSQVTMMFWYRQQPGQSLTLIATANQGSEATYESGFVIDKFPISRPNLTFSTLTVSNMSPEDSSIYLCSVEDRVDSGANVLTFGAGSRLTVL.